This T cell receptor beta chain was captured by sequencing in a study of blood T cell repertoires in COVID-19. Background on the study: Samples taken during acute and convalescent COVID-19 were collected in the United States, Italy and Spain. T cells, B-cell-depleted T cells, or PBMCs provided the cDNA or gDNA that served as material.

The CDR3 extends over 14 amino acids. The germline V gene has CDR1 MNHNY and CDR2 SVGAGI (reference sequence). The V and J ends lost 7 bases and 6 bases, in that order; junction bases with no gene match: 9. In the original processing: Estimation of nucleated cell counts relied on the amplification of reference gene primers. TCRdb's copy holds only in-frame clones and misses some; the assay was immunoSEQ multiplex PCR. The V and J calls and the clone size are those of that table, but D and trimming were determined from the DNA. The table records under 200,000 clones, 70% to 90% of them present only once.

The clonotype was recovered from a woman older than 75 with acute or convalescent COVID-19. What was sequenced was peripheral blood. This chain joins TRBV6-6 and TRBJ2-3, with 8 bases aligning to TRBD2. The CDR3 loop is CASMPAGEGDTQYF. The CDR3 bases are TGTGCCAGCATGCCAGCGGGAGAGGGGGATACGCAGTATTTT.